This entry lists 24 T cell receptor beta chains sequenced from one sample in a study of cytomegalovirus exposure and HLA in healthy donors. This table comes from immunoSEQ multiplex PCR, and its TCRdb copy is limited to in-frame clones, with some not included. In the table there are 250,000 to 350,000 clones, 85% to 90% of which are singletons. Specimen: PBMCs. The receptors stem from a young woman in good health and CMV-seronegative.

The chain carries TRBV27 and TRBJ2-1, with 12 bases matching TRBD2. J gave up 2 bases and V 5 bases, and 10 bases lay outside the gene matches. The CDR3 consists of 18 residues. Germline loops: CDR1 MNHEY, CDR2 SMNVEV (reference sequence). This CDR3 is CASSKTSGSPAPYNEQFF. CDR3 DNA: TGTGCCAGCAGTAAGACTAGCGGGAGTCCGGCCCCCTACAATGAGCAGTTCTTC.

The chain joins TRBV5-1 to TRBJ1-1, with D perhaps matching TRBD1 (5 bases). This CDR3 contains 15 residues. V gave up 4 bases and J gave up 10 bases, with 23 bases separating them. Germline V gene sequence: CDR1 SGHRS, CDR2 YFSETQ. This chain's CDR3 is CASSLSPGQMRGAFF. The CDR3 coding sequence is TGCGCCAGCAGCCTAAGCCCCGGACAAATGCGAGGAGCTTTCTTT.

The chain employs TRBV28 and TRBJ2-4; a weak D match, TRBD1 (6 bases). The germline V and J ends were trimmed by 3 bases and 6 bases, with 6 bases remaining between them. Per germline, CDR1 MDHEN and CDR2 SYDVKM. The CDR3 totals 12 residues. In DNA, the CDR3 is TGTGCCAGCAGTTTCAGGGGAAACATTCAGTACTTC. It translates to CASSFRGNIQYF.

The genes are TRBV27 and TRBJ2-3; 10 bases are shared with TRBD2. Germline loops: CDR1 MNHEY, CDR2 SMNVEV (reference sequence). This CDR3 comprises 19 residues. V lost 8 bases, J lost 0 bases, and 17 bases stayed unmatched. In DNA form, the CDR3 reads TGTGCCAGCCCCGTCCCCCCGAGCGGGAGGGTGAGTAGCACAGATACGCAGTATTTT. Residues: CASPVPPSGRVSSTDTQYF.

The sample holds one count of this clone. CDR3 nucleotides: TGTGCCAGCAGGGAGGCCGGGGCTAACTATGGCTACACCTTC. Translation: CASREAGANYGYTF. V is TRBV7-2 and J is TRBJ1-2; no clear D. Germline V gene lookup returns CDR1 SGHTA and CDR2 FQGNSA. This CDR3 contains 14 residues. V lost 6 bases to trimming and J lost 0 bases, with 11 bases between them. Full variable domain (missing parts from reference TRBV7-2 and TRBJ1-2): GAGVSQSPSNKVTEKGKDVELRCDPISGHTALYWYRQSLGQGLEFLIYFQGNSAPDKSGLPSDRFSAERTGGSVSTLTIQRTQQEDSAVYLCASREAGANYGYTFGSGTRLTVV.

V and J are TRBV2 and TRBJ2-1; no clear D. This CDR3 has 13 residues. CDR1 is SNHLY and CDR2 is FYNNEI in the germline V gene. Trimming cost V 1 base and J 15 bases, with 16 bases left between them. The CDR3 sequence is CASSEDRSFTMFF. As DNA, the CDR3 is TGTGCCAGCAGTGAAGATCGGAGCTTTACTATGTTCTTC.

This rearrangement joins TRBV5-4 to TRBJ1-5; 9 bases align to TRBD1. The ends lost 4 bases at V and 3 bases at J; junction bases unmatched: 5. Looked up from germline, CDR1 is SGHNT and CDR2 is YYREEE (reference sequence). CDR3 size: 15 residues. CDR3 DNA: TGTGCCAGCAGCACACAGGGGGCCGCCAATCAGCCCCAGCATTTT. It codes for CASSTQGAANQPQHF.

A few counts support this clone. Other DNA sequences in the sample encode the same CDR3. This chain links TRBV6-5 with TRBJ2-7; D perhaps matches TRBD1 (5 bases). Trimming left V 3 bases short and J 2 bases short, with 11 bases between. Germline CDR1 and CDR2: MNHEY and SVGAGI. The CDR3 is made up of 14 amino acids. Here the CDR3 reads CASSYGQGPYEQYF. In DNA, the CDR3 is TGTGCCAGCAGTTATGGTCAGGGCCCCTACGAGCAGTACTTC.

The J gene is TRBJ2-2, the V gene TRBV29-1, with 9 bases aligning to TRBD2. The trim removed 4 bases at V and 7 bases at J, leaving 1 base unmatched. This CDR3 contains 12 residues. Germline V gene data show CDR1 as SQVTM and CDR2 as ANQGSEA. The CDR3 sequence is CSVVAGVGELFF. The CDR3 DNA is TGCAGCGTTGTAGCGGGAGTCGGGGAGCTGTTTTTT.

The chain is built from TRBV30 and TRBJ2-1; 8 bases line up with TRBD2. The V and J ends lost 2 bases and 6 bases, in that order; junction bases with no gene match: 6. The germline CDR1 and CDR2 sequences are GTSNPN and SVGIG (reference sequence). This CDR3 region has 14 residues. The CDR3 DNA reads TGTGCCTGGAGTAGGAGCGGGAGTGGCAATGAGCAGTTCTTC. Encoded protein: CAWSRSGSGNEQFF. Full variable domain (missing parts from reference TRBV30 and TRBJ2-1): SQTIHQWPATLVQPVGSPLSLECTVEGTSNPNLYWYRQAAGRGLQLLFYSVGIGQISSEVPQNLSASRPQDRQFILSSKKLLLSDSGFYLCAWSRSGSGNEQFFGPGTRLTVL.

This chain links TRBV27 with TRBJ2-5; 10 nucleotides line up with TRBD1. The CDR3 is 16 residues long. The V gene end was trimmed by 3 bases and the J gene end by 5 bases; junction bases not matched to a gene: 9. The V gene's germline CDR1 is MNHEY and CDR2 SMNVEV (reference sequence). CDR3 amino acids: CASSLGFGTGVETQYF. The CDR3, as DNA: TGTGCCAGCAGTTTGGGTTTTGGGACAGGGGTGGAGACCCAGTACTTC.

The chain is built from TRBV30 and TRBJ1-2; TRBD1 is a possible D gene (5 bases). This CDR3 has 13 amino acids. Trimming removed 4 bases at V and 4 bases at J, with 13 bases between. CDR1 and CDR2 from the germline V gene are GTSNPN and SVGIG (reference sequence). The CDR3 sequence: CAWTGRAGYGYTF. In DNA form, the CDR3 reads TGTGCCTGGACCGGCAGGGCCGGCTATGGCTACACCTTC.

The rearrangement joins TRBV6-1 to TRBJ2-2, with 7 nucleotides matching TRBD2. The CDR3 consists of 15 residues. The V gene end was trimmed by 6 bases and the J gene end by 0 bases; junction bases not matched to a gene: 4. Germline lookup yields CDR1 MNHNS and CDR2 SASEGT. The CDR3 coding sequence is TGTGCCAGCAGATCCGGGACTACGAACACCGGGGAGCTGTTTTTT. Its protein is CASRSGTTNTGELFF.

The chain links TRBV28 to TRBJ1-1; TRBD1 agrees at 8 bases. Trimming cost V 5 bases and J 1 base; bases outside gene matches: 3. The CDR3 runs to 14 residues. The germline V gene encodes CDR1 MDHEN and CDR2 SYDVKM. The CDR3 DNA follows: TGTGCCAGCAGTGCCGGGACAGGGAACACTGAAGCTTTCTTT. Its protein product is CASSAGTGNTEAFF.

The chain is built from TRBV6-5 and TRBJ2-2; TRBD2 might be the D (5 bases). This CDR3 region has 12 residues. The V gene lost 2 bases and the J gene lost 7 bases, with 5 bases spanning the gap. Germline V CDR1 and CDR2: MNHEY, SVGAGI. CDR3 in DNA: TGTGCCAGCAGTTACGAGGGCGGGGAGCTGTTTTTT. Amino acid sequence: CASSYEGGELFF.

The chain has TRBV7-2 and TRBJ2-2; D remains ambiguous. The V end was cut by 8 bases, the J end by 8 bases, with 15 bases between. Germline CDR1 reads SGHTA; CDR2 reads FQGNSA. CDR3 size: 13 residues. As DNA, the CDR3 is TGTGCCAGCGGCCAGGAAGGTGTAGGGGAGCTGTTTTTT. As protein: CASGQEGVGELFF.

The chain links TRBV27 to TRBJ2-3; D is unclear. The length of the CDR3 is 13 residues. Per germline, CDR1 MNHEY and CDR2 SMNVEV (reference sequence). Trimming removed 2 bases from V and 3 bases from J, with 6 bases in between. CDR3 region: CASSLIVTDTQYF. CDR3 nucleotides: TGTGCCAGCAGTTTAATCGTTACAGATACGCAGTATTTT.

The rearrangement joins TRBV11-2 to TRBJ2-6; D is unclear. The CDR3 runs 15 residues. Germline loops: CDR1 SGHAT, CDR2 FQNNGV. V was cut by 2 bases and J by 0 bases, with 5 bases left in between. CDR3 loop: CASSLIHSGANVLTF. CDR3 DNA: TGTGCCAGCAGCTTAATCCACTCTGGGGCCAACGTCCTGACTTTC.

This chain's CDR3 is CASSLFTGLTYEQYF. CDR3 in DNA: TGTGCCAGCAGCTTGTTTACAGGGCTCACCTACGAGCAGTACTTC. The chain couples TRBV5-6 to TRBJ2-7; maybe TRBD1 (6 bases). The V end was cut by 1 base, the J end by 2 bases, with 13 bases between. The length of the CDR3 is 15 residues. Per the germline V gene, CDR1 is SGHDT and CDR2 is YYEEEE.

J is TRBJ2-7 and V is TRBV28; 7 positions match TRBD2. After removal of 6 bases from V and 0 bases from J, the junction contained 5 bases not matched to a gene. Germline lookup yields CDR1 MDHEN and CDR2 SYDVKM. The CDR3 length is 14 residues. The CDR3: CASRTSSGSYEQYF. CDR3 nucleotides: TGTGCCAGCAGGACCTCTAGCGGCTCCTACGAGCAGTACTTC.

This clone was seen only a few times. The rearrangement uses TRBV7-9 and TRBJ1-1, with D maybe TRBD1 (5 bases). The germline V and J ends were trimmed by 5 bases and 1 base, with 8 bases remaining between them. Germline CDR1 reads SEHNR; CDR2 reads FQNEAQ (reference sequence). This CDR3 contains 13 residues. CDR3 in DNA: TGTGCCAGCAGCCCTACAGGGAACACTGAAGCTTTCTTT. It is translated as CASSPTGNTEAFF.

V gene TRBV2 combines with J gene TRBJ1-5; tentatively, D is TRBD1 (6 bases). Germline CDR1 is SNHLY and CDR2 is FYNNEI. V gave up 8 bases and J gave up 7 bases, with 15 bases separating them. CDR3 length: 13 amino acids. In DNA, the CDR3 is TGTGCCAGCCAGTACAGGGTAGGGCAGCCCCAGCATTTT. It translates to CASQYRVGQPQHF. The variable domain in full, with the rest retrieved from reference TRBV2 and TRBJ1-5, is EPEVTQTPSHQVTQMGQEVILRCVPISNHLYFYWYRQILGQKVEFLVSFYNNEISEKSEIFDDQFSVERPDGSNFTLKIRSTKLEDSAMYFCASQYRVGQPQHFGDGTRLSIL.

V and J are TRBV28 and TRBJ1-4, with 7 bases identical to TRBD1. The ends lost 6 bases at V and 8 bases at J; junction bases unmatched: 18. The CDR3 spans 17 residues. Germline V gene sequence: CDR1 MDHEN, CDR2 SYDVKM. CDR3 region: CASSVLFWTGQKEKLFF. In DNA form, the CDR3 reads TGTGCCAGCAGCGTACTCTTTTGGACAGGTCAAAAGGAAAAACTGTTTTTT.

The V and J genes are TRBV7-9 and TRBJ1-1; perhaps TRBD1 as D (5 bases). V was pared by 5 bases and J by 4 bases, with 17 bases between. Germline assignment: CDR1 SEHNR and CDR2 FQNEAQ (reference sequence). The CDR3 runs 15 residues. The CDR3 DNA sequence: TGTGCCAGCAGCCCGTACCTTCCTCAGGGCACTGAAGCTTTCTTT. Translation: CASSPYLPQGTEAFF.